This TCR beta chain was found in a study of blood T cell repertoires in COVID-19. This CDR3 has 17 amino acids. Trimming pared 1 base from V and 0 bases from J, leaving 13 bases between. CDR1 and CDR2 (germline): MGHRA, YSYEKL. Assay: immunoSEQ multiplex PCR; the TCRdb copy retains only in-frame clones and omits some. The sample records 100,000 or so clones, around four fifths being singletons. This rearrangement joins TRBV4-1 to TRBJ2-1; TRBD2 is a possible D gene (5 bases). Material: peripheral blood. This TCR derives from a man aged 45 to 65 with active or convalescent COVID-19. CDR3 region: CASSQGLAYSSYNEQFF. In DNA form, the CDR3 reads TGCGCCAGCAGCCAAGGTCTAGCATACAGCTCCTACAATGAGCAGTTCTTC.